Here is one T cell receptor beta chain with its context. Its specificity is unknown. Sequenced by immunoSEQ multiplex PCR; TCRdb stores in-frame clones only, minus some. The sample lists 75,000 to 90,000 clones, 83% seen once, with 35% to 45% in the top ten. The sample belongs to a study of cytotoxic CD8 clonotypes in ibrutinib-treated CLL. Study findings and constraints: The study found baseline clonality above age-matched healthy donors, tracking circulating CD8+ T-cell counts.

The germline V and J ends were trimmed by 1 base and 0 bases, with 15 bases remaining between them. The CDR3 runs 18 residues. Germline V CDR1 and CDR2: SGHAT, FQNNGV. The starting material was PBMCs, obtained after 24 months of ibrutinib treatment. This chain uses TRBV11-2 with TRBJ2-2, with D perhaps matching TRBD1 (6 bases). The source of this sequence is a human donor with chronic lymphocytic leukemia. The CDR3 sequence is CASSLAGVGAANTGELFF. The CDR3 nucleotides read TGTGCCAGCAGCTTAGCAGGGGTAGGAGCCGCGAACACCGGGGAGCTGTTTTTT.